This T cell receptor (beta chain) derives from a study of spatial heterogeneity in lung cancer (dated by TCRdb to the late 2010s). A note on the overall study: More beta-chain than alpha-chain transcripts were consistently detected, likely reflecting higher beta-chain transcript abundance. In the raw uncorrected reads, each unique combination of TCR and UMI appeared more than ten times on average. In non-small cell lung cancer, the study made a quantitative comparison of TCR alpha and beta repertoires among multiple tumor regions, matched nontumor lung and blood. Nonsynonymous mutation counts, determined by whole-exome sequencing of tumor tissue, were related to TCR repertoire features. At surgery, roughly 220 tumor regions, 61 to 75 matched nontumor lung samples and 56 PBMC samples were TCR-sequenced for both alpha and beta chains. Paper-wide results and their limitations: Ubiquitous expanded tumor TCRs were found in blood more often at tumor resection than at routine follow-up. Confirming at a functional level the hypothesis that regional TCRs recognize regional mutations was considered to require additional single-cell paired TCR alpha and beta sequencing.

Libraries were made using 5' RACE. TCRdb lists the instrument as NextSeq 500. In the TCR library protocol, a unique molecular identifier was attached to each TCR cDNA molecule so that PCR and sequencing errors could be corrected. The study's own analysis went as follows. TCR identification, UMI-based error correction and CDR3 extraction were performed with Decombinator tools. Expanded TCRs were defined as those above a frequency of 2 per 1,000, corresponding to the top 1% of the tumor frequency distribution. Renyi diversity was computed with the R vegan package after each repertoire had been subsampled 100 times to 5,000 TCRs. CDR3 similarity networks were built from amino acid triplet string-kernel similarity, with CDR3s being connected when pairwise similarity was above 0.82. TCRdb passed the public sequencing reads through fastp at Q25 and MiXCR, retaining productive beta sequences. Identical CDR3 protein sequences are pooled into one entry, listed with their most common genes and DNA. What appears here as the V and J calls and clone size reflects TCRdb's work, not the paper's. The sample yields about 21,000 distinct CDR3 sequences; 4.6% were counted once. The ten largest clones capture 7% to 8.5% of the sample.

After removal of 4 bases from V and 0 bases from J, the junction retains 3 bases not matched to a gene. From cysteine to phenylalanine, the CDR3 is 14 amino acids long. Here the CDR3 DNA is all that survives: 42 bases in frame from base 1. The germline V gene sets CDR1 to SGHDT and CDR2 to YYEEEE. Interpreted using the paper, the time point label stands for: sample taken at primary tumor resection. Samples were obtained from roughly 72 patients with early-stage, untreated non-small cell lung cancer from the lung TRACERx cohort. For TCR sequencing, whole RNA was extracted from tumor and nontumor lung tissue, or from cryopreserved PBMC samples, and no cell sorting was done. Only patients with enough RNA available from two or more tumor regions were chosen for TCR sequencing. On this clonotype: Its specific antigen is unknown. Base quality data are lacking; no much larger clone is found one base away.

This material consisted of PBMCs, taken at surgery. The TCR comes from a male donor with early-stage non-small cell lung cancer. The chain is made from TRBV5-6 and TRBJ1-1; 7 bases in between match TRBD1. The CDR3 corresponds to CASSRTGLNTEAFF. The bases read TGTGCCAGCAGCCGGACAGGATTGAACACTGAAGCTTTCTTT.